Below are 8 T cell receptor beta chains sequenced from a single sample in a study of early T cells in non-severe SARS-CoV-2 infection. TCRdb used MiXCR to reprocess the 5' RACE reads, holding one entry per CDR3 protein. The data contain 20,000 to 25,000 distinct CDR3 sequences, nearly 5% of them singletons. The specimen sequenced was whole blood. All receptors derive from an adult who was a healthcare worker with PCR-confirmed SARS-CoV-2 infection or an uninfected control (not recorded which).

Many counts were recorded for this clonotype. The rearrangement uses TRBV7-6 and TRBJ1-6; D perhaps matches TRBD1 (6 bases). The ends were cut back, 1 base at V and 7 bases at J, with 14 bases in the middle. The germline CDR1 and CDR2 sequences are SGHVS and FNYEAQ. This CDR3 region has 16 residues. Here the CDR3 reads CASSLVLGAKNSPLHF. As DNA, the CDR3 is TGTGCCAGCAGCTTAGTCCTGGGGGCGAAGAATTCACCCCTCCACTTT.

A few counts support this clonotype. The chain carries TRBV30 and TRBJ1-1; 7 bases line up with TRBD1. Trimming removed 4 bases from V and 7 bases from J; junction bases left unmatched: 6. The CDR3 is 12 residues long. Germline CDR1 and CDR2: GTSNPN and SVGIG (reference sequence). CDR3 in amino acids: CAWTGGTGEAFF. CDR3 sequence (DNA): TGTGCCTGGACAGGGGGAACTGGTGAAGCTTTCTTT.

This clonotype was counted many times. The V call is TRBV4-1, the J call TRBJ2-7; the D is unclear. The V and J ends lost 0 bases and 6 bases respectively, with 15 bases between them. Germline lookup yields CDR1 MGHRA and CDR2 YSYEKL. The CDR3 totals 15 residues. CDR3 loop: CASSQEGAPNGEQYF. The CDR3 DNA follows: TGCGCCAGCAGCCAAGAGGGTGCCCCGAACGGCGAGCAGTACTTC.

At least ten counts were recorded for this clonotype. The J gene is TRBJ1-1, the V gene TRBV18; TRBD1 agrees at 7 bases. The V and J ends lost 3 bases and 6 bases, in that order; junction bases with no gene match: 7. The CDR3 extends over 14 amino acids. Per germline, CDR1 KGHSH and CDR2 LQKENI. CDR3 residues: CASSPATGRSEAFF. CDR3 sequence (DNA): TGTGCCAGCTCACCTGCGACAGGGAGGTCTGAAGCTTTCTTT.

CDR3 DNA: TGTGCCAGCAGTTACTCGAGGGCAAATGAAAAACTGTTTTTT. It codes for CASSYSRANEKLFF. The chain has TRBV6-5 and TRBJ1-4; D is uncertain. The germline V and J ends were trimmed by 0 bases and 5 bases, with 7 bases remaining between them. There are 14 residues in the CDR3. The germline V gene has CDR1 MNHEY and CDR2 SVGAGI.

This clonotype showed up many times. The chain carries TRBV9 and TRBJ2-3, with a weak D call TRBD2 (6 bases). Trimming removed 3 bases at V and 2 bases at J, with 13 bases between. The CDR3 extends over 15 amino acids. Germline-derived CDR1 and CDR2 are SGDLS and YYNGEE. The CDR3 bases are TGTGCCAGCAGCGCGGGACTTGGACTCACAGATACGCAGTATTTT. Amino acids: CASSAGLGLTDTQYF.

The chain couples TRBV7-2 to TRBJ1-3, with TRBD1 as a possible D gene (5 bases). V lost 4 bases and J 4 bases, leaving 14 bases between the germline ends. The CDR3 length is 15 residues. From germline, CDR1 is SGHTA and CDR2 FQGNSA. CDR3 DNA sequence: TGTGCCAGCAGCTGGAGGAGGGGATCGGGAAACACCATATATTTT. Translated: CASSWRRGSGNTIYF.

This clonotype was seen a few times. This rearrangement joins TRBV5-1 to TRBJ2-6; 7 bases are shared with TRBD1. The germline V gene encodes CDR1 SGHRS and CDR2 YFSETQ. The CDR3 is 17 amino acids. Germline trimming cut 4 bases from V and 1 base from J; bases unmatched to any gene: 8. The CDR3 loop reads CASSVRQGLSGANVLTF. In nucleotides, the CDR3 is TGCGCCAGCAGCGTAAGACAGGGTCTGTCTGGGGCCAACGTCCTGACTTTC. The complete variable domain, with remaining parts taken from reference TRBV5-1 and TRBJ2-6, reads KAGVTQTPRYLIKTRGQQVTLSCSPISGHRSVSWYQQTPGQGLQFLFEYFSETQRNKGNFPGRFSGRQFSNSRSEMNVSTLELGDSALYLCASSVRQGLSGANVLTFGAGSRLTVL.